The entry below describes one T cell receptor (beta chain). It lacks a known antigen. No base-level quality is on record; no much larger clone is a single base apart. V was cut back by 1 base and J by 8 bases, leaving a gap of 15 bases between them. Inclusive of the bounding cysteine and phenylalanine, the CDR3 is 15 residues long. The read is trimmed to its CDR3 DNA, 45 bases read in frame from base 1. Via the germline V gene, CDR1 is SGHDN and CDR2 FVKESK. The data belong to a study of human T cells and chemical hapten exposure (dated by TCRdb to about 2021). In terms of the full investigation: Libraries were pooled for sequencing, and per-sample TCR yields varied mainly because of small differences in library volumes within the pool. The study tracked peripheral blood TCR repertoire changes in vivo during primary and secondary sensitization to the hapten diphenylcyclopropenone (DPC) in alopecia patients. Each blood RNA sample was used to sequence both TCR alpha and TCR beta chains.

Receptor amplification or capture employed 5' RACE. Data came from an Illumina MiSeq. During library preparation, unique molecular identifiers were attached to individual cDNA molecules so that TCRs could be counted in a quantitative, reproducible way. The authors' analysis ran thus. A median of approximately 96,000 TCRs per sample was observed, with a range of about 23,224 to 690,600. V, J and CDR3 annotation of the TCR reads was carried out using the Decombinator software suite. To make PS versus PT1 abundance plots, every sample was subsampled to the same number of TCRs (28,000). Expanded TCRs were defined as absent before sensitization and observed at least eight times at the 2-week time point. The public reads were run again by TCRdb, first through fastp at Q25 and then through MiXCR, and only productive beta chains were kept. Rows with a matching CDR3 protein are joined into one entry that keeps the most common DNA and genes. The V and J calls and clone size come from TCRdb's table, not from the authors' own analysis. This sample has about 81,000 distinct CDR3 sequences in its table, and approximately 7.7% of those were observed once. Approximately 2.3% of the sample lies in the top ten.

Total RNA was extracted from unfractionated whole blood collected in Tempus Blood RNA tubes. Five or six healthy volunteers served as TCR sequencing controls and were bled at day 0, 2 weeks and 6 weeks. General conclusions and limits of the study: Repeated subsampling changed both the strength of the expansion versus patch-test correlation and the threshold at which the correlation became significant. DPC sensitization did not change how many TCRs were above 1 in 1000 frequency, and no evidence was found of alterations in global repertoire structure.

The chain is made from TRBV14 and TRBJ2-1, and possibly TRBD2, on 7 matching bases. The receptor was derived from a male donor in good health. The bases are TGTGCCAGCAGCCAAGTAGCGGGTTCAGGGGATGAGCAGTTCTTC. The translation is CASSQVAGSGDEQFF.